This TCR beta chain is from a study of blood T cell repertoires in COVID-19. Study in general: COVID-19 samples from acute and convalescent phases originated in the United States, Italy and Spain. PBMCs, B-cell-depleted T cells, or T cells were the source of the cDNA or gDNA that made up the material.

The length of the CDR3 is 15 residues. The V end was cut by 0 bases, the J end by 4 bases, with 12 bases between. Germline V gene data show CDR1 as SGHVS and CDR2 as FNYEAQ. Study processing details: Using reference gene primer amplification, nucleated cell counts were estimated. Produced via immunoSEQ multiplex PCR; TCRdb's table is partial and in-frame only. The V and J calls and clone size are taken from that table; D and trimming were inferred from the DNA. This sample has some 120,000 clones; around 83% occur once, and the top ten carry approximately 10%. Sequenced input: peripheral blood. The TCR originated in a man in his 60s with acute or convalescent COVID-19. The chain carries TRBV7-6 and TRBJ1-1; tentative D call: TRBD1 (5 bases). The CDR3 region has the DNA TGTGCCAGCAGCTTAGCGCGGGACCCCGTCACTGAAGCTTTCTTT. Amino acid sequence: CASSLARDPVTEAFF.